This T cell receptor beta chain was sequenced for a study of blood T cell repertoires in COVID-19. Study as a whole: Donors in the United States, Italy and Spain gave samples during acute or convalescent COVID-19. In each case, the material was cDNA or gDNA derived from T cells, B-cell-depleted T cells, or PBMCs.

The V gene's germline CDR1 is SQVTM and CDR2 ANQGSEA. The CDR3 is 12 residues long. The V end was cut by 4 bases, the J end by 0 bases, with 6 bases between. In the original analysis: Reference gene primer amplification gave estimated nucleated cell counts. The method was immunoSEQ multiplex PCR; TCRdb's version includes in-frame clones alone and lacks a portion of them. V, J and clone size are taken as reported in that table, and D and trimming were inferred from the DNA itself. The sample shows 80,000 to 100,000 clones, around 87% of them seen only once. The chain employs TRBV29-1 and TRBJ1-1, with a tentative D call TRBD1 (5 bases). The source of this sequence is a human donor in a cohort sampled during active COVID-19. The specimen was peripheral blood. CDR3 protein: CSVGQLNTEAFF. The DNA of the CDR3 is TGCAGCGTTGGACAGCTGAACACTGAAGCTTTCTTT.